This T cell receptor beta chain was sequenced during a study of blood T cell repertoires in COVID-19. Study as a whole: The United States, Italy and Spain were the sources of the acute and convalescent COVID-19 samples. PBMCs, B-cell-depleted T cells, or T cells provided the cDNA or gDNA that made up the material.

In the original workflow: Amplification of reference gene primers was used by the study to estimate nucleated cell counts. Assay used: immunoSEQ multiplex PCR; TCRdb lists only in-frame clones, some missing. V and J calls and clone size are as listed in that table; D and trimming were resolved from the DNA. Among roughly 250,000 clones listed, more than 70% were seen once. Trimming shortened V by 1 base and J by 4 bases, and 11 bases separated the two germline ends. From germline, CDR1 is LGHNA and CDR2 YSLEER. The CDR3 length is 15 residues. The TCR was taken from a woman aged 40 to 50 who had recovered from COVID-19. This chain uses TRBV4-3 with TRBJ1-5; tentative D call: TRBD1 (6 bases). Sequenced sample: peripheral blood. The CDR3 loop is CASSQGQAPNQPQHF. CDR3 nucleotides: TGCGCCAGCAGCCAAGGACAGGCCCCGAATCAGCCCCAGCATTTT.